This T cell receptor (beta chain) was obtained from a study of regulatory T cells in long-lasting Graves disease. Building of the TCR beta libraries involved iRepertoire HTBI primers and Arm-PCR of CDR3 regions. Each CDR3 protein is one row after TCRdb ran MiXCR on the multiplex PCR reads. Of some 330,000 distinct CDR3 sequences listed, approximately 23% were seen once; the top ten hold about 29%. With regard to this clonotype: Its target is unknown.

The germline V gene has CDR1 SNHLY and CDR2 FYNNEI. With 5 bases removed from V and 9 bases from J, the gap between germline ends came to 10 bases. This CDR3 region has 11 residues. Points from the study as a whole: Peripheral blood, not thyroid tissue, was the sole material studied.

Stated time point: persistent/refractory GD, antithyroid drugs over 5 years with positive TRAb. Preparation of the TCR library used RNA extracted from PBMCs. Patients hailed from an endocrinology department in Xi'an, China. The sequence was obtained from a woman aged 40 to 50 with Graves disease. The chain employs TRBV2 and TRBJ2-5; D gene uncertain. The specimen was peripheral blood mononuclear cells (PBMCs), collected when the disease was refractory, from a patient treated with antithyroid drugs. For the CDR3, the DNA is TGTGCCAGCAGTCAGGTGGAGTCCCAGTACTTC. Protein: CASSQVESQYF.